A single count supports the clone carrying this TCR beta chain. The antigen is unknown. The data are from a study of cytomegalovirus exposure and HLA in healthy donors. Whole-study results and caveats: V- and J-gene trimming of TCR beta was linked (in a later analysis) to a missense DCLRE1C variant. For cytomegalovirus status, the classifier reportedly gave diagnoses with high specificity and sensitivity.

The PCR ran on 60 Vbeta and 13 Jbeta primers. The assay was immunoSEQ multiplex PCR, and TCRdb's table has in-frame clones only and misses some. The sample consists of hundreds of thousands of clones, 60% to 80% of them appearing once. V was cut by 1 base and J by 8 bases, with 17 bases left in between. Germline CDR1 is SEHNR and CDR2 is FQNEAQ (reference sequence). The CDR3 has 15 residues. Sequencing was carried out using PBMCs. The rearrangement uses TRBV7-9 and TRBJ1-2; weak D call: TRBD1 (6 bases). This clonotype was obtained from a man aged 18-30 years in good health and CMV-seronegative. CDR3 DNA: TGTGCCAGCAGCTTAGAGGTTGGGGGCTCCGGGGGCTACACCTTC. This sequence encodes CASSLEVGGSGGYTF.